The next 11 T cell receptor beta chains were all read from a single sample in a study of STAT5B mutations in CD4+ large granular lymphocyte leukemia. Some clones are missing from TCRdb's copy, which holds only in-frame ones; the method was immunoSEQ multiplex PCR. The table has tens of thousands of clones, 85% seen once. The source material was CD4+ T cells from blood buffy coats. The receptors shown here come from a human donor in good health.

V is TRBV6-1 and J is TRBJ2-7; D remains unclear. The CDR3 totals 12 residues. V lost 8 bases and J lost 4, with 12 bases in between. The germline V gene encodes CDR1 MNHNS and CDR2 SASEGT. The DNA for the CDR3 is TGTGCCAGCGGAGAATCGGCTTACGAGCAGTACTTC. Its protein is CASGESAYEQYF.

The chain recombines TRBV19 with TRBJ1-3; D possibly corresponds to TRBD1 (5 bases). Germline V gene data show CDR1 as LNHDA and CDR2 as SQIVND (reference sequence). V lost 3 bases and J lost 6, with 12 bases in between. CDR3 size: 14 residues. This CDR3 is CASSMKTRENTIYF. DNA for the CDR3: TGTGCCAGTAGTATGAAGACCAGGGAAAACACCATATATTTT.

The rearrangement uses TRBV5-1 and TRBJ1-1, with 7 nucleotides matching TRBD1. V lost 4 bases to trimming and J lost 0 bases; unmatched junction nucleotides: 3. Germline CDR1 reads SGHRS; CDR2 reads YFSETQ. The CDR3 spans 14 residues. The CDR3 region has the DNA TGCGCCAGCAGCCTCGGACAGGTGAACACTGAAGCTTTCTTT. This translates into CASSLGQVNTEAFF.

This clone was detected only once. The V and J genes are TRBV4-2 and TRBJ1-4; unclear D gene. This CDR3 has 14 amino acids. The germline V gene has CDR1 LGHNA and CDR2 YNFKEQ. V shed 3 bases and J shed 4 bases, with 9 bases lying between them. The CDR3 sequence: CASSQRAHNEKLFF. The CDR3 DNA is TGTGCCAGCAGCCAGCGGGCCCATAATGAAAAACTGTTTTTT.

The V gene is TRBV7-9, the J gene TRBJ1-6; D not resolved. CDR3 size: 16 residues. The V gene lost 5 bases and the J gene lost 0 bases, with 11 bases spanning the gap. Germline V lookup: CDR1 SEHNR, CDR2 FQNEAQ (reference sequence). The DNA for the CDR3 is TGTGCCAGCAGCCCCCCTGGAAACTCCTATAATTCACCCCTCCACTTT. The encoded protein is CASSPPGNSYNSPLHF. The complete variable domain, with remaining parts taken from reference TRBV7-9 and TRBJ1-6, reads DTGVSQNPRHKITKRGQNVTFRCDPISEHNRLYWYRQTLGQGPEFLTYFQNEAQLEKSRLLSDRFSAERPKGSFSTLEIQRTEQGDSAMYLCASSPPGNSYNSPLHFGNGTRLTVT.

This clone was detected only once. This chain uses TRBV10-3 with TRBJ1-2, with D uncertain. The germline V gene encodes CDR1 ENHRY and CDR2 SYGVKD. The CDR3 is made up of 16 amino acids. The V end was cut by 2 bases, the J end by 0 bases, with 13 bases between. The CDR3 region is CAISEGVAAANYGYTF. DNA of the CDR3: TGTGCCATCAGTGAGGGTGTGGCAGCTGCTAACTATGGCTACACCTTC.

The gene calls are TRBV6-5 and TRBJ2-6; TRBD1 agrees at 7 bases. V gave up 10 bases and J gave up 4 bases; unmatched junction bases: 7. The CDR3 consists of 14 residues. Germline CDR1 MNHEY, CDR2 SVGAGI. CDR3 loop: CATRTGDGANVLTF. The CDR3 coding sequence is TGTGCCACTAGGACAGGTGACGGGGCCAACGTCCTGACTTTC.

The chain links TRBV7-6 to TRBJ2-5, with a tentative D call TRBD2 (6 bases). With 3 bases removed from V and 1 base from J, the gap between germline ends came to 9 bases. Germline V lookup: CDR1 SGHVS, CDR2 FNYEAQ. This CDR3 has 14 amino acids. CDR3 protein: CASSLVAAQETQYF. In DNA form, the CDR3 reads TGTGCCAGCAGCTTGGTAGCGGCCCAAGAGACCCAGTACTTC.

The chain employs TRBV5-1 and TRBJ2-3; 8 bases agree with TRBD1. Trimming at V came to 5 bases and at J to 5 bases, leaving 10 bases not matched to a gene. This CDR3 comprises 15 residues. Germline lookup yields CDR1 SGHRS and CDR2 YFSETQ. The DNA of the CDR3 is TGCGCCAGCAGTGGGTCGGCAGGGGGCGGAGATACGCAGTATTTT. It translates to CASSGSAGGGDTQYF. The full variable domain, with the rest looked up from reference TRBV5-1 and TRBJ2-3, is KAGVTQTPRYLIKTRGQQVTLSCSPISGHRSVSWYQQTPGQGLQFLFEYFSETQRNKGNFPGRFSGRQFSNSRSEMNVSTLELGDSALYLCASSGSAGGGDTQYFGPGTRLTVL.

This sequence joins TRBV11-2 and TRBJ1-1; no reliable D call. V lost 3 bases and J lost 7, with 9 bases in between. The CDR3 length is 12 residues. Germline CDR1 is SGHAT and CDR2 is FQNNGV. As DNA, the CDR3 is TGTGCCAGCAGCTTTTTAGACGGTGAAGCTTTCTTT. Encoded protein: CASSFLDGEAFF.

V and J are TRBV7-2 and TRBJ2-2; D is perhaps TRBD1 (8 bases). This CDR3 contains 16 residues. Germline V gene data show CDR1 as SGHTA and CDR2 as FQGNSA. Trimming cost V 5 bases and J 6 bases, with 19 bases left between them. The chain's CDR3 is CASSAGQGGYAGELFF. The CDR3 nucleotides are TGTGCCAGCAGCGCCGGACAGGGAGGGTACGCCGGGGAGCTGTTTTTT. Full variable domain (missing parts from reference TRBV7-2 and TRBJ2-2): GAGVSQSPSNKVTEKGKDVELRCDPISGHTALYWYRQSLGQGLEFLIYFQGNSAPDKSGLPSDRFSAERTGGSVSTLTIQRTQQEDSAVYLCASSAGQGGYAGELFFGEGSRLTVL.